This T cell receptor beta chain was identified in a study of shared clonotypes between healthy human individuals. Study findings and constraints: Non-shared clonotypes had lower generation probabilities than clonotypes shared by all four sorted-subset donors. Sharing of clonotypes among donors was expected to vary with sequencing depth.

V was pared by 3 bases and J by 2 bases, with 9 bases of the junction left unmatched. Germline V gene lookup returns CDR1 SGDLS and CDR2 YYNGEE. The CDR3 sequence is 16 residues long. TCRdb's table, derived via immunoSEQ multiplex PCR, lists solely in-frame clones and lacks some. The table shows around 650,000 clones, with 95% to 97% occurring only once. As concerns this clone: Its specificity is unknown.

Terminally differentiated effector memory CD45RA+ cells were left out of the naive CD8 fraction, which was CD45RO-negative and positively selected for CCR7. The source material was naive CD8+ T cells sorted from blood. The chain links TRBV9 to TRBJ2-3, with 7 bases fitting TRBD2. This clonotype originated in a woman between 25 and 40 years old in good health. In DNA form, the CDR3 reads TGTGCCAGCAGCGAGACCGGGACTACACCCACAGATACGCAGTATTTT. Translating gives CASSETGTTPTDTQYF.